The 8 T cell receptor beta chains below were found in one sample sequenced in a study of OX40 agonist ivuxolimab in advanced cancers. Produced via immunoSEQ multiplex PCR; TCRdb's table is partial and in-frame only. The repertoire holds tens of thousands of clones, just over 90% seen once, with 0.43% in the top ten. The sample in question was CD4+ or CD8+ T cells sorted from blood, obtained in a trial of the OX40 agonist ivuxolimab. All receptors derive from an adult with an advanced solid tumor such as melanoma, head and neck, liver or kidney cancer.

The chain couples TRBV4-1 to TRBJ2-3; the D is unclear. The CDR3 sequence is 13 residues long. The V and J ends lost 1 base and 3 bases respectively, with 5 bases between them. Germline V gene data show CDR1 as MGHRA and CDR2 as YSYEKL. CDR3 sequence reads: CASSQVGTDTQYF. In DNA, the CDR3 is TGCGCCAGCAGCCAAGTTGGTACAGATACGCAGTATTTT.

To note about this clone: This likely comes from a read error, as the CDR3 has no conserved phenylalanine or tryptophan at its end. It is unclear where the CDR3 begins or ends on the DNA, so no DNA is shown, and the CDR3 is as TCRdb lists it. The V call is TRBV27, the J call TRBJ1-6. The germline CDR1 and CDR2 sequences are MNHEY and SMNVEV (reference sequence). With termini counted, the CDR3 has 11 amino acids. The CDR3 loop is CASSPLSDAPR.

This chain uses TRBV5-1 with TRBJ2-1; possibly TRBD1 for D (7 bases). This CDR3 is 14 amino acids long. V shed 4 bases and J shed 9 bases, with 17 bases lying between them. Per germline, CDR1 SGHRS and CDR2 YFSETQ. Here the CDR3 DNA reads TGCGCCAGCAGCCCGGTGGCGGGACAGAGTGAGCAGTTCTTC. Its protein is CASSPVAGQSEQFF.

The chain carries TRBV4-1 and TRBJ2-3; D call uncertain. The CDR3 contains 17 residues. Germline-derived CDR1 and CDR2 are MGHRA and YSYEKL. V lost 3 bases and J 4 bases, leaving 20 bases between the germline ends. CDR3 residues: CASSHPARARAPDTQYF. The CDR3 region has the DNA TGCGCCAGCAGCCACCCTGCCCGGGCCCGGGCCCCAGATACGCAGTATTTT.

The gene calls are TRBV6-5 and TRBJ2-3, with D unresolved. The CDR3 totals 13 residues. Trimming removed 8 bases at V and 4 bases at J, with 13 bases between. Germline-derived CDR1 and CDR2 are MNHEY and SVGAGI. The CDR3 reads CASGILVSDTQYF. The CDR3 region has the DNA TGTGCCAGCGGAATTTTGGTGTCAGATACGCAGTATTTT.

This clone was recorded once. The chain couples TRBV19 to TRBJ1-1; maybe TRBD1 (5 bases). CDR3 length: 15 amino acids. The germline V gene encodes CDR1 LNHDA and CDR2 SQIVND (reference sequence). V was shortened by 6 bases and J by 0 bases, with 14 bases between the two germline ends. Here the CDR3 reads CASRWEGRLNTEAFF. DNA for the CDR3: TGTGCCAGTAGATGGGAGGGGCGACTGAACACTGAAGCTTTCTTT.

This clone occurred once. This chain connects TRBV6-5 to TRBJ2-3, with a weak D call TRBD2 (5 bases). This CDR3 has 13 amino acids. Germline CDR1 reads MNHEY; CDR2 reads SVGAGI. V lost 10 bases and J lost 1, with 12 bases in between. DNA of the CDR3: TGTGCCACCCAGAGGGCGGGCACAGATACGCAGTATTTT. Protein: CATQRAGTDTQYF.

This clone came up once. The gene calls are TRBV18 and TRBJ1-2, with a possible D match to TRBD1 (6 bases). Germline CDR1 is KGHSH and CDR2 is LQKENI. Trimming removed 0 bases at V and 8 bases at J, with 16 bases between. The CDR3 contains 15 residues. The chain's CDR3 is CASSPPTGVGGGYTF. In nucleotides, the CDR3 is TGTGCCAGCTCACCACCGACCGGGGTTGGGGGCGGCTACACCTTC.